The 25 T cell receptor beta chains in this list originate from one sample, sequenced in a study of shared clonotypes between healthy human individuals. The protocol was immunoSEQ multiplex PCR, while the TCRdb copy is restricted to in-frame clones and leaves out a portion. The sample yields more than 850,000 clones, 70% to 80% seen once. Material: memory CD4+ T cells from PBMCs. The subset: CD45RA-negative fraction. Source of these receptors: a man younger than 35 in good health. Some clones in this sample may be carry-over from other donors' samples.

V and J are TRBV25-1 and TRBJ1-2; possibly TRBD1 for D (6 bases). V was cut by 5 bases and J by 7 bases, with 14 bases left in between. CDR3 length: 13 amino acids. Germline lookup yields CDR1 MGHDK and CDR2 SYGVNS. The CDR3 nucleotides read TGTGCCAGCAGTTGGGGGGGCAGAGGTGGCTACACCTTC. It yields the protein CASSWGGRGGYTF.

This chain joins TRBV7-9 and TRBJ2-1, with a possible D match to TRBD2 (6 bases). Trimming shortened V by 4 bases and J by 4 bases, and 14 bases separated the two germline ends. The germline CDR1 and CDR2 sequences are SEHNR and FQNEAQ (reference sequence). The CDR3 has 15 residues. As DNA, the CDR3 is TGTGCCAGCAGCTGGGACTCAACCAAATACAATGAGCAGTTCTTC. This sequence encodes CASSWDSTKYNEQFF.

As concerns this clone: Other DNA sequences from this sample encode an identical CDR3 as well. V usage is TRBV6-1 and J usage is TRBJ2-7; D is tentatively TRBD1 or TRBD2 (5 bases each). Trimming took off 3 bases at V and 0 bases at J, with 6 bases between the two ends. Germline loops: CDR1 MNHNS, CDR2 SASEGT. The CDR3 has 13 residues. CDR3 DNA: TGTGCCAGCAGTGAGGGACCCTCCTACGAGCAGTACTTC. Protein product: CASSEGPSYEQYF.

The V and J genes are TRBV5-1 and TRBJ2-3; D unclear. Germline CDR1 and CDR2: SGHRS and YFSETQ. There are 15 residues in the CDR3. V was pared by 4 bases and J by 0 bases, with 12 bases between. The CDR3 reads CASSPARASTDTQYF. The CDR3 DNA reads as TGCGCCAGCAGCCCGGCTAGAGCTAGCACAGATACGCAGTATTTT.

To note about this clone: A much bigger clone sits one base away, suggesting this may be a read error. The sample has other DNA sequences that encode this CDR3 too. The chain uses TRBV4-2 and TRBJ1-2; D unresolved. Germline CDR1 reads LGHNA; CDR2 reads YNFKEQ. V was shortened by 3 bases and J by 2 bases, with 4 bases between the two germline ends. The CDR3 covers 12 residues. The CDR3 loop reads CASSQGNYGYTF. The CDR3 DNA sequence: TGTGCCAGCAGCCAGGGAAACTATGGCTACACCTTC.

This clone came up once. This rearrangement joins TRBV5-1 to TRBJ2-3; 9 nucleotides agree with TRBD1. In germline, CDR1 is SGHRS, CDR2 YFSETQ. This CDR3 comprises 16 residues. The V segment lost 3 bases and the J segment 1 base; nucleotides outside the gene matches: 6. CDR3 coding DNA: TGCGCCAGCAGCTCGGGGGACAGGGAGGGCACAGATACGCAGTATTTT. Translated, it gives CASSSGDREGTDTQYF.

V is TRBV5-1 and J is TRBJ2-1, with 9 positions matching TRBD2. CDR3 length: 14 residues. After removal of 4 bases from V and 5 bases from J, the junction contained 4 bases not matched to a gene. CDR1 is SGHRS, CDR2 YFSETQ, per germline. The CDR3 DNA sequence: TGCGCCAGCAGCAGGAGACTAGCGGACAATGAGCAGTTCTTC. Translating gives CASSRRLADNEQFF. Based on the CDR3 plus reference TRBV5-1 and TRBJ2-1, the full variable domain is KAGVTQTPRYLIKTRGQQVTLSCSPISGHRSVSWYQQTPGQGLQFLFEYFSETQRNKGNFPGRFSGRQFSNSRSEMNVSTLELGDSALYLCASSRRLADNEQFFGPGTRLTVL.

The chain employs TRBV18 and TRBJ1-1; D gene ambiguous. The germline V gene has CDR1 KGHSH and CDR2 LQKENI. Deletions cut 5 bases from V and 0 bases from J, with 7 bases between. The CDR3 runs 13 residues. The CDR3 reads CASSEGMNTEAFF. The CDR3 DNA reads TGTGCCAGCTCAGAAGGGATGAACACTGAAGCTTTCTTT.

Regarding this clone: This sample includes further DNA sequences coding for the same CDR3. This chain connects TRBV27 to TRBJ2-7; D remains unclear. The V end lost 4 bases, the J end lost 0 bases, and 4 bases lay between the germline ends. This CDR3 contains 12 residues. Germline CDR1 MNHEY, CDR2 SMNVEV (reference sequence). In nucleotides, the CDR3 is TGTGCCAGCAGTTCGGGCTCCTACGAGCAGTACTTC. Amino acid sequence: CASSSGSYEQYF.

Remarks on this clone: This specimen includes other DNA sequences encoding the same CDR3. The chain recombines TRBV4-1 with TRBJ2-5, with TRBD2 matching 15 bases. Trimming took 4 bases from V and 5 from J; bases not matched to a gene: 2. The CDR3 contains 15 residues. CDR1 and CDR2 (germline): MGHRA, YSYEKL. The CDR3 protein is CASSPGTSGGETQYF. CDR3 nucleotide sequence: TGCGCCAGCAGCCCGGGGACTAGCGGGGGGGAGACCCAGTACTTC.

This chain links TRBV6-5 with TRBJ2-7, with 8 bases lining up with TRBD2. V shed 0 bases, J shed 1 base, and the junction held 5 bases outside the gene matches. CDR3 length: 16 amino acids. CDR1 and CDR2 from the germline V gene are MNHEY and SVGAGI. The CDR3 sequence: CASSYSVREGSYEQYF. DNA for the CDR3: TGTGCCAGCAGTTACTCGGTTCGGGAGGGATCCTACGAGCAGTACTTC.

The CDR3 reads CACTERAKRDEQFF. The CDR3 DNA reads TGTGCCTGTACCGAGCGGGCCAAACGCGATGAGCAGTTCTTC. The chain combines TRBV30 with TRBJ2-1, with a possible D match to TRBD2 (6 bases). Germline V gene lookup returns CDR1 GTSNPN and CDR2 SVGIG (reference sequence). This CDR3 is built from 14 residues. V was shortened by 6 bases and J by 8 bases, with 20 bases between the two germline ends.

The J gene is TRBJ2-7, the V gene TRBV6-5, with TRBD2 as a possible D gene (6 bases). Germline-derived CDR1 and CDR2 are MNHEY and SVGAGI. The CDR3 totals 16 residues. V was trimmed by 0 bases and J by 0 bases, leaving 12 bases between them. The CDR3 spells CASSYSGSGSSYEQYF. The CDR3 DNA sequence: TGTGCCAGCAGTTACTCAGGTAGCGGAAGCTCCTACGAGCAGTACTTC.

The CDR3 region is CASSPERIWYGYTF. As DNA, the CDR3 is TGTGCCAGCAGCCCCGAGAGGATTTGGTATGGCTACACCTTC. The chain combines TRBV6-6 with TRBJ1-2; no reliable D call. This CDR3 spans 14 amino acids. Germline assignment: CDR1 MNHNY and CDR2 SVGAGI (reference sequence). The V end was cut by 6 bases, the J end by 5 bases, with 16 bases between.

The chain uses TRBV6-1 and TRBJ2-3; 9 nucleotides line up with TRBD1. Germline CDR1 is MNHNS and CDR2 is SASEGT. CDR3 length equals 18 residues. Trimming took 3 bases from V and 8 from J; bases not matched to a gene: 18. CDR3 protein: CASSEAGLGGTGISTQYF. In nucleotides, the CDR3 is TGTGCCAGCAGTGAGGCCGGACTGGGGGGGACAGGGATAAGTACGCAGTATTTT.

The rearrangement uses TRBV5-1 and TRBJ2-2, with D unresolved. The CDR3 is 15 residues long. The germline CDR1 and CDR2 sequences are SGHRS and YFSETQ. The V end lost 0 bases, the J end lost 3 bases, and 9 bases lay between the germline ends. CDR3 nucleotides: TGCGCCAGCAGCTTGGCCAGGAGATACACCGGGGAGCTGTTTTTT. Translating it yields CASSLARRYTGELFF.

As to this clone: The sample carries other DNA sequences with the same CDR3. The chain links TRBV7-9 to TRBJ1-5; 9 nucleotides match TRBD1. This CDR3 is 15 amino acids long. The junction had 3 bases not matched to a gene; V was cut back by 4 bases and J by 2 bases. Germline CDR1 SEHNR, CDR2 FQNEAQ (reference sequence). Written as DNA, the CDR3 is TGTGCCAGCAGCTCGGACAGGGGTGGCAATCAGCCCCAGCATTTT. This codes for CASSSDRGGNQPQHF.

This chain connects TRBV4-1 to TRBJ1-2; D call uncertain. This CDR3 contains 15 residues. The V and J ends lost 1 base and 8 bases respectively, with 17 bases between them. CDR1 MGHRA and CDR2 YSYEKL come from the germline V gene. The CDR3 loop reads CASSQVTGAPGGYTF. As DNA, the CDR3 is TGCGCCAGCAGCCAAGTAACGGGCGCCCCTGGGGGCTACACCTTC.

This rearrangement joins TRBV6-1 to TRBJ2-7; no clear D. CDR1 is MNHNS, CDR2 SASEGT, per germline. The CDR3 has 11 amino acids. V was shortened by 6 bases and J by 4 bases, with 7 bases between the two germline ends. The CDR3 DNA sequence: TGTGCCAGCAGGTTTGTATACGAGCAGTACTTC. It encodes CASRFVYEQYF.

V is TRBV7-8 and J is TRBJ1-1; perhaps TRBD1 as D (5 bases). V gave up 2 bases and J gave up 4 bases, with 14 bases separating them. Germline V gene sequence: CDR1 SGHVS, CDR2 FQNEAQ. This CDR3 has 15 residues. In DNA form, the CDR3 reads TGTGCCAGCAGCTTATTTGGGGCAGCCGGCACTGAAGCTTTCTTT. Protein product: CASSLFGAAGTEAFF.

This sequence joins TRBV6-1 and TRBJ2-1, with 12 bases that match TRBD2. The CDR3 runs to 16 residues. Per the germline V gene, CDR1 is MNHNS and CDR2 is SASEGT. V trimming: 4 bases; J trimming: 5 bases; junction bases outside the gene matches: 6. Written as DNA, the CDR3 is TGTGCCAGCAGTGGTACTAGCGGGAGGCACAACAATGAGCAGTTCTTC. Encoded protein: CASSGTSGRHNNEQFF.

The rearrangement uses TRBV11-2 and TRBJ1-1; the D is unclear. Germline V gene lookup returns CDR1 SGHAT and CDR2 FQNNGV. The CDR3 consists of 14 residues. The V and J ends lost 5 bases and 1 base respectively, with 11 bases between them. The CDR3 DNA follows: TGTGCCAGCAGCACCCGGACGGGGAACACTGAAGCTTTCTTT. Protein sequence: CASSTRTGNTEAFF.

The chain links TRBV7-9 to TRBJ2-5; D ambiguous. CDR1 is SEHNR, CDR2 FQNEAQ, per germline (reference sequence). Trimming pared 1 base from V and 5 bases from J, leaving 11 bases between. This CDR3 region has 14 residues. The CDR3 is CASSLGISTETQYF. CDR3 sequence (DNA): TGTGCCAGCAGCTTAGGGATCTCAACGGAGACCCAGTACTTC.

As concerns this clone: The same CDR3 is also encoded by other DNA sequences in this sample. The CDR3 DNA is TGTGCCAGCAGCTTGGGACAGGGCAACTATGGCTACACCTTC. Its translation is CASSLGQGNYGYTF. The chain employs TRBV5-5 and TRBJ1-2; TRBD1 matches at 7 bases. This CDR3 has 14 residues. Per germline, CDR1 SGHKS and CDR2 YYEKEE (reference sequence). The junction had 1 base not matched to a gene; V was cut back by 0 bases and J by 2 bases.

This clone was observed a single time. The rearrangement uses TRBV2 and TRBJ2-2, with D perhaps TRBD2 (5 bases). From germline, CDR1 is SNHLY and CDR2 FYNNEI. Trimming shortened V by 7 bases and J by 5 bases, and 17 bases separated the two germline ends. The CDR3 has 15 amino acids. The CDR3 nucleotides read TGTGCCAGCACTAAGGAGGCCGCAGAGACCGGGGAGCTGTTTTTT. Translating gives CASTKEAAETGELFF.